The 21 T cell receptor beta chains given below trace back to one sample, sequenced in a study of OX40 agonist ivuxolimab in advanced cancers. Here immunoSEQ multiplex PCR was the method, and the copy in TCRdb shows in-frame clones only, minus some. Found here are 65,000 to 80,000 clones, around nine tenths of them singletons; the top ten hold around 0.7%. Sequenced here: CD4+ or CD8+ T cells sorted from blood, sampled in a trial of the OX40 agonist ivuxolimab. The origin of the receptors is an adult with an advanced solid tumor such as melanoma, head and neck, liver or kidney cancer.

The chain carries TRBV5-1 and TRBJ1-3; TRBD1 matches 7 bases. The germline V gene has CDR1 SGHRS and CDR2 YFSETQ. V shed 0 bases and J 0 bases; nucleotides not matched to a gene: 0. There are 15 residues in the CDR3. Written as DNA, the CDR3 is TGCGCCAGCAGCTTGGGGACAGGCTCTGGAAACACCATATATTTT. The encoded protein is CASSLGTGSGNTIYF.

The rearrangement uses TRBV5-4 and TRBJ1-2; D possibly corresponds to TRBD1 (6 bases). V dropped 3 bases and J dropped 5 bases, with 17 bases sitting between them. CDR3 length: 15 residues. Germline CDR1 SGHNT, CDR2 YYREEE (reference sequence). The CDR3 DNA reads TGTGCCAGCAGCTCTGACAGGTCCCCCGTATATGGCTACACCTTC. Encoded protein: CASSSDRSPVYGYTF.

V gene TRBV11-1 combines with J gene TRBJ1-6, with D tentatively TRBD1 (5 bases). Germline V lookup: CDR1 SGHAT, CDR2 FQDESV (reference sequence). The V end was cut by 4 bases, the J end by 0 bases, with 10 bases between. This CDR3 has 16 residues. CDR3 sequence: CASSSTVSSYNSPLHF. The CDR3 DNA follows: TGTGCCAGCAGCTCGACAGTCAGCTCCTATAATTCACCCCTCCACTTT. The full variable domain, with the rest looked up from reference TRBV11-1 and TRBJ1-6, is EAEVAQSPRYKITEKSQAVAFWCDPISGHATLYWYRQILGQGPELLVQFQDESVVDDSQLPKDRFSAERLKGVDSTLKIQPAELGDSAMYLCASSSTVSSYNSPLHFGNGTRLTVT.

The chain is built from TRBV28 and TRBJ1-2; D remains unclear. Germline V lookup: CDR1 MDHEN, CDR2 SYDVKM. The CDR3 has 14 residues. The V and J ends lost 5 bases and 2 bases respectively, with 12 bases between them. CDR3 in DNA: TGTGCCAGCAGTAAGCTACGGGAAAACTATGGCTACACCTTC. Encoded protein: CASSKLRENYGYTF.

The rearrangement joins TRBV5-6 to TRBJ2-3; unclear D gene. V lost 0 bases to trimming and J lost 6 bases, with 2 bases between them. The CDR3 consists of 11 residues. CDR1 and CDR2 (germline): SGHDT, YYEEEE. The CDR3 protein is CASSLVDTQYF. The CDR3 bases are TGTGCCAGCAGCTTGGTGGATACGCAGTATTTT.

CDR3 amino acids: CASINPRDREAFF. The CDR3 region has the DNA TGTGCCAGCATCAACCCTCGGGACAGGGAAGCTTTCTTT. V gene TRBV6-5 combines with J gene TRBJ1-1, with 8 bases lining up with TRBD1. Trimming cost V 7 bases and J 8 bases; bases outside gene matches: 9. Germline loops: CDR1 MNHEY, CDR2 SVGAGI. CDR3 size: 13 residues.

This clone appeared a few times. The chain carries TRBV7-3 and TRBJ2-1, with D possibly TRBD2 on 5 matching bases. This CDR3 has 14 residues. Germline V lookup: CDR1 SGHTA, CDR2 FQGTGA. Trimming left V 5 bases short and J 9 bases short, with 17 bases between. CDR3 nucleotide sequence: TGTGCCAGCAGCCCTATGCGAGGGTTGGGTGAGCAGTTCTTC. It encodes CASSPMRGLGEQFF. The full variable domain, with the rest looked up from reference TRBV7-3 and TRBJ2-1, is GAGVSQTPSNKVTEKGKYVELRCDPISGHTALYWYRQSLGQGPEFLIYFQGTGAADDSGLPNDRFFAVRPEGSVSTLKIQRTERGDSAVYLCASSPMRGLGEQFFGPGTRLTVL.

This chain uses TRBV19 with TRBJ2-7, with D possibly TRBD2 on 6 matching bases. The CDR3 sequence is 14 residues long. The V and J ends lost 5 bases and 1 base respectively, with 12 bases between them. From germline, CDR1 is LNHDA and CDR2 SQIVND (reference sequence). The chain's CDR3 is CASSPFSGSYEQYF. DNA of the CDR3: TGTGCCAGTAGTCCGTTTAGCGGATCCTACGAGCAGTACTTC.

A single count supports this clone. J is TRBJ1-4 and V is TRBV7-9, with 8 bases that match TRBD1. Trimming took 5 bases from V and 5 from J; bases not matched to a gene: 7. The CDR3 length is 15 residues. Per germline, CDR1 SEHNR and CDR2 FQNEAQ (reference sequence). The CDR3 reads CASSPGQGGNEKLFF. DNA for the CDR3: TGTGCCAGCAGCCCCGGACAGGGTGGGAATGAAAAACTGTTTTTT.

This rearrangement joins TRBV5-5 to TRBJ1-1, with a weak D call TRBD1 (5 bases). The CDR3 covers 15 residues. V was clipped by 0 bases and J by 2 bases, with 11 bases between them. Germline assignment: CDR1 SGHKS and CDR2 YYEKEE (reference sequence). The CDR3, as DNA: TGTGCCAGCAGCTTGGAGACAGTGATCAACACTGAAGCTTTCTTT. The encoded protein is CASSLETVINTEAFF.

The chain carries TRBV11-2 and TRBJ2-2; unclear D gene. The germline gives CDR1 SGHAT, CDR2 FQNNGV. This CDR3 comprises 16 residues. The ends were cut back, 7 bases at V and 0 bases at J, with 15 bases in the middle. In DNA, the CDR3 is TGTGCCAGCAATCGAAGGTGGGGATCGAACACCGGGGAGCTGTTTTTT. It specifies CASNRRWGSNTGELFF.

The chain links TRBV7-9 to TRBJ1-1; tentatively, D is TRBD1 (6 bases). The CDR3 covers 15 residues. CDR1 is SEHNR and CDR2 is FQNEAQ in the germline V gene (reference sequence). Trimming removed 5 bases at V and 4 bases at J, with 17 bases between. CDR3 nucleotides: TGTGCCAGCAGCCCCAAATTCATAGGGGGCACTGAAGCTTTCTTT. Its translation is CASSPKFIGGTEAFF.

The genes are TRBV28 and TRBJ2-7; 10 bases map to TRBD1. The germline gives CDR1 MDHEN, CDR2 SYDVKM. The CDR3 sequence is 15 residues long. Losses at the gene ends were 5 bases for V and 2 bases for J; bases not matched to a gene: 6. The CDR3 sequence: CASSPPGTGAYEQYF. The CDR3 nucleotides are TGTGCCAGCAGTCCGCCGGGGACAGGGGCCTACGAGCAGTACTTC. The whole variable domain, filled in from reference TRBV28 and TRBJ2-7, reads DVKVTQSSRYLVKRTGEKVFLECVQDMDHENMFWYRQDPGLGLRLIYFSYDVKMKEKGDIPEGYSVSREKKERFSLILESASTNQTSMYLCASSPPGTGAYEQYFGPGTRLTVT.

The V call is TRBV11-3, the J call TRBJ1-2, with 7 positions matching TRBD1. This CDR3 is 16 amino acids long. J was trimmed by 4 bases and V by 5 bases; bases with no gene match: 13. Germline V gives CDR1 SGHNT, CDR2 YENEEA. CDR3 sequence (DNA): TGTGCCAGCAGCGCCGCCGGACAGGTCTTGAGCTATGGCTACACCTTC. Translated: CASSAAGQVLSYGYTF.

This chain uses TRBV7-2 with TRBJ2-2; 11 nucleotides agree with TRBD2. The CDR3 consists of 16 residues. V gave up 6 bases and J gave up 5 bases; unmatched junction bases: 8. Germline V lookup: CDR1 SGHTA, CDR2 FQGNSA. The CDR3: CASSPTSGRRTGELFF. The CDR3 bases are TGTGCCAGCAGTCCTACTAGCGGGAGAAGGACCGGGGAGCTGTTTTTT.

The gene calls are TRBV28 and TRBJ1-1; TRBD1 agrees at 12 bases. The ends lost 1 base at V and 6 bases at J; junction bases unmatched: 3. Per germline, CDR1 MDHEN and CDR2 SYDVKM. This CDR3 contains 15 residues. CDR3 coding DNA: TGTGCCAGCAGTTTATACGGGACAGGGGGCTCTGAAGCTTTCTTT. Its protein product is CASSLYGTGGSEAFF. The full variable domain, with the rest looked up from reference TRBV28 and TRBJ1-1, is DVKVTQSSRYLVKRTGEKVFLECVQDMDHENMFWYRQDPGLGLRLIYFSYDVKMKEKGDIPEGYSVSREKKERFSLILESASTNQTSMYLCASSLYGTGGSEAFFGQGTRLTVV.

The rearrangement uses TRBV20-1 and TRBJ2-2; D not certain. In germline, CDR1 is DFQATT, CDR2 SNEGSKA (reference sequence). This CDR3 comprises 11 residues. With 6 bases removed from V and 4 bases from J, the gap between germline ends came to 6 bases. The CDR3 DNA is TGCAGTGCATCCGCCACCGGGGAGCTGTTTTTT. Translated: CSASATGELFF.

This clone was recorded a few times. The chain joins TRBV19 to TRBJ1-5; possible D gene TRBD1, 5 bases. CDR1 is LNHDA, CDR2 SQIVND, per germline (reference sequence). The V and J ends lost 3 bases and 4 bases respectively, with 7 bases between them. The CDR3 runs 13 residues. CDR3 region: CASSMTANQPQHF. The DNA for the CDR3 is TGTGCCAGTAGTATGACAGCAAATCAGCCCCAGCATTTT.

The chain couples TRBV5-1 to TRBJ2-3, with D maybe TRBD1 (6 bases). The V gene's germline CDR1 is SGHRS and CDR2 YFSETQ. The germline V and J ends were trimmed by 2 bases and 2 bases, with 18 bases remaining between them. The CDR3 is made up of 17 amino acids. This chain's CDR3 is CASSLRGTPDFTDTQYF. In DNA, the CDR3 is TGCGCCAGCAGCTTAAGGGGGACACCCGATTTCACAGATACGCAGTATTTT.

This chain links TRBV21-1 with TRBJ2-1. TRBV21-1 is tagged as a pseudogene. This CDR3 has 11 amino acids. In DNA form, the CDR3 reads TGTGCCAGGACCGACTACAATGAGCAGTTCTTC. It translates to CARTDYNEQFF.

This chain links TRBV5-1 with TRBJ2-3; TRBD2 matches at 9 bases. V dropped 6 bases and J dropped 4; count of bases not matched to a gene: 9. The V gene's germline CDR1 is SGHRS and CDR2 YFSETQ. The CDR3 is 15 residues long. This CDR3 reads CASNIIAGAADTQYF. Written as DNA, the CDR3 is TGCGCCAGCAATATTATAGCGGGAGCCGCAGATACGCAGTATTTT.